This TCR beta chain emerged from a study of cytomegalovirus exposure and HLA in healthy donors (dated by TCRdb to the late 2010s). Turning to the overall study: According to an earlier analysis of 550 to 700 of the donors, 150 million to 200 million T cells yielded roughly 110 million unique TCR beta sequences and 250 to 350 Gb of sequence data. The study combined high-throughput TCR immunosequencing, statistical association of individual TCRs with disease status, and machine learning to predict cytomegalovirus infection status. The aim of the study was to test whether cataloging public T cell receptors could identify signatures of past pathogen exposure. To study patterns of TCR occurrence, a later analysis re-analyzed previously published TCR beta repertoires from around 660 donors and added high-resolution HLA genotyping. In a later genetic analysis, genome-wide SNP genotypes for about 65% of the roughly 670 donors were used, and that subset was treated as a discovery cohort. An early release covering 550 to 700 HLA-typed donors comprised approximately 300 gigabases of sequencing data and roughly 85 million unique TCR sequences. The T cell repertoires of some 700 subjects were profiled by immunosequencing and related to cytomegalovirus serostatus. Every discovery cohort repertoire had been produced on one sequencing platform. Donor age, sex, ethnicity and CMV serostatus were compiled together with the repertoire data. Among roughly 370 genotyped donors of the cohort, an average of about 240,000 unique TCR beta nucleotide sequences were sequenced per donor, about a sixth of them non-productive. An earlier analysis of fewer than 700 of the donors applied high-throughput TCR beta sequencing to assess whether each TCR beta V gene segment acted as functional or pseudogenic. Along with the roughly 670-subject first cohort, a separate validation cohort of more than 90 different subjects was used. Of the roughly 400 genotyped donors, 75% to 85% were placed in the genetic ancestry cluster associated with self-reported Caucasian donors. Both class I and class II loci were covered by HLA typing, at four-digit resolution. Rather than using new phenotypic data, the later analysis identified candidate immune exposures from TCR beta sequences and from how often those sequences occurred across donors. The number of donors typed differed by locus, with roughly 629-640 for A, B, C, DRB1 and DQB1, around 520 for DQA1, 606 for DPA1, and about 450 for DPB1. Because of strong linkage in the cohort, roughly five DR-DQ haplotypes were treated as single units for association and clustering. Broad study findings and their caveats: Across donors, most TCR sequences were observed very rarely, whereas some public TCRs were present in many individuals. A few of the identified cytomegalovirus-associated TCR beta chains were confirmed in vitro to be specific for cytomegalovirus antigens. The sequencing pipeline was judged likely to have produced a cluster of highly shared sequence variants as a technical artifact. Several of the top co-occurrence clusters appeared to be linked to parvovirus B19, influenza, CMV and Epstein-Barr virus, according to a later analysis. Immune exposure information for the cohort was limited to CMV serostatus. Some 16 rarely observed V segments, including chromosome 9 orphons, were excluded from the earlier analysis of some 590 of the donors because counts were too low. It was suggested by the authors that the approach could potentially be generalized to other disease states and immunological phenotypes. This cohort had only TCR beta chains sequenced, and the lack of alpha or paired-chain data limited which features could be detected. V-gene and J-gene trimming of TCR beta chains was associated with a missense DCLRE1C variant in a later genetic analysis, and the association was replicated in an independent cohort. A further reported finding was that TCR beta sequences accurately predicted the HLA-A and HLA-B alleles for most subjects in the first cohort. Assigning TCR associations to individual alleles was difficult when HLA alleles, especially DR and DQ, strongly co-occurred. Some IMGT-functional V segments, including TRBV6-2 and TRBV6-3, could not be distinguished by the 87-base-pair reads and were therefore excluded. In a later analysis, most CMV-associated TCR beta chains were found to appear HLA-restricted, with HLA associations seemingly driven largely by CMV exposure. Because some donors lacked HLA typing at each locus, the association tests relied only on the typed subset. A later genetic analysis reported fewer N-insertions in productive TCRs among donors in an Asian-associated ancestry cluster than the approximately 700-donor mean. The classifier was reported to diagnose cytomegalovirus status with high specificity and sensitivity in both the original and validation cohorts. In an earlier analysis of some 640 of the donors, most TCR beta V segments were observed in productive rearrangements about 87% or about 30% of the time, broadly matching IMGT annotations. Correlated functional status among segregating V segments might be attributable to linkage disequilibrium, but an unknown experimental factor could not be ruled out. In a later analysis, HLA-associated TCR beta chains were found to be more clonally expanded and to have lower generation probabilities than equally common non-associated chains. A total of around 150 TCR beta chains were listed by the study as associated with cytomegalovirus. In a later analysis, some 17,000 TCR beta sequences were associated with specific HLA alleles at a false discovery rate of 0.05. A later analysis found that TCR association rates varied across HLA loci, with DRB1 alleles showing the most associated TCRs and HLA-C alleles the fewest. Presence/absence analyses assumed roughly uniform sequencing depth across donors, an assumption that may not hold.

The cohort consisted of 600 to 700 healthy bone marrow donors. At the time of sampling, all cohort members were nominally healthy, though unrecorded immune exposures were likely present. The donor was CMV seropositive and was included in the group of 250 to 300 seropositive cohort members. A peripheral blood sample was provided by each donor, and peripheral blood mononuclear cells were used for TCR beta sequencing. Genomic DNA was extracted from the blood cell samples with the Qiagen DNeasy Blood Extraction Kit. Trimming at the junction amounts to 4 bases on V and 4 bases on J, and the germline ends lie 4 bases apart. From the cysteine through the phenylalanine, the CDR3 covers 11 amino acids. Left in the record is the CDR3 DNA by itself, 33 bases read in frame from the first base. The germline V gene yields MNHEY for CDR1 and SVGAGI for CDR2. On this clone itself: It lacks a known antigen.

Receptor libraries were prepared by the immunoSEQ multiplex PCR assay. For the multiplex PCR, a mixture combining 60 forward primers for TCR Vbeta segments and 13 reverse primers for TCR Jbeta segments was used. A multiplex PCR assay on genomic DNA amplified the CDR3 region of rearranged TCR beta genes. The amplified TCR beta libraries were sequenced on the Illumina HiSeq System as 87-base-pair reads. Per the source publication's procedure: Across the 640 or so repertoires, a later analysis counted tens of millions of unique TCR beta chains, around 11 million of which were shared by at least two donors. Raw reads were error-corrected and collapsed into unique sequences by a nearest-neighbor algorithm in which closely related sequences were merged to remove PCR and sequencing errors. V, D and J gene segments were assigned by aligning CDR3 sequences to IMGT reference sequences. For a sequence to be retained, a match of at least six nucleotides to both a V gene segment and a J gene segment was required. Rearrangements were called productive when the CDR3 lacked stop codons and stayed in frame with V and J; all others were non-productive. CDR3 was defined by IMGT convention, running from the second conserved V-encoded cysteine to the conserved J-encoded phenylalanine. In an earlier analysis of just under 600 of the donors, sequences lacking an unambiguous match to a single V gene segment were excluded. In an earlier analysis of 587 of the donors, a V segment was called functional when productive rearrangements were above 56.7%, and segregating when the standard deviation between donors exceeded 5%. A statistical classification framework was developed to diagnose cytomegalovirus status using the catalog of TCR beta chain sequences. In a later analysis, V and J genes were assigned by comparing TCR nucleotide sequences against IMGT/GENE-DB human TR gene sequences. Using the TCRdist pipeline, a later analysis assigned CDR3 sequences along with most-parsimonious VDJ recombination scenarios. A later analysis defined each TCR beta chain by its CDR3 amino acid sequence plus V-gene family, and excluded reads lacking a unique V-gene family. To address suspected cross-contamination and a sequencing artifact, a later analysis removed several hundred highly shared, low-generation-probability nucleotide sequences. In a later analysis, a clonal expansion index for each public chain was calculated from normalized within-repertoire ranks of inferred template counts. A later analysis computed generation probabilities with a VDJ recombination model fitted to out-of-frame rearrangements, and checked the results against IGoR. In a later analysis, TCR-TCR, TCR-HLA and TCR-CMV co-occurrence was scored with hypergeometric tests, and a repertoire-size bias correction was applied to TCR pairs. To estimate false discovery rates, a later analysis permuted the HLA or CMV assignments 20 times. In a later analysis, co-occurring TCRs were grouped using DBSCAN, with TCRdist sequence similarity added in when clustering inside HLA-allele-positive subsets. Co-occurrence clustering excluded repertoires with fewer than 30,000 or more than 120,000 public chains, plus five with anomalous nucleotide sharing. TCRdb carries this immuneACCESS record with in-frame sequences only. Its versions omit some clonotypes, under half of them owing to an unresolved V gene in the studies checked, with the rest unexplained. The DNA was the basis for D and trimming; V, J and clone size are from that table. The sample's own table lists 45,000 to 55,000 clones. Jointly, the top ten make up 11% of the sample.

This sequence originates from a woman in her forties or fifties in good health and CMV-seropositive. The chain uses TRBV6-5 and TRBJ1-2; no D segment can be confidently identified. What was sequenced was PBMCs. The DNA sequence is TGTGCCAGCAGTTCGGTCTATGGCTACACCTTC. Its protein is CASSSVYGYTF.